This T cell receptor beta chain originates from a study of human T cells and chemical hapten exposure. About the study: In the sensitization step, 2% DPC was placed on roughly 2 cm by roughly 2 cm of upper inner arm skin. A patient group, mainly female, showed alopecia areata, totalis or universalis.

Single cDNA molecules in the library carried unique molecular identifiers attached during preparation. Each CDR3 protein gets one entry after TCRdb re-called the RACE reads with MiXCR. Of fewer than 130,000 distinct CDR3 sequences listed, 11% are singletons. The CDR3 sequence is 17 residues long. Germline CDR1 MNHEY, CDR2 SVGAGI. Trimming removed 0 bases from V and 1 base from J, with 13 bases in between. As for time point: patch test 1, 2 weeks after DPC sensitization. Specified treatment: therapeutic diphenylcyclopropenone sensitization with weekly scalp DPC. The V and J genes are TRBV6-5 and TRBJ1-5, with TRBD1 as a possible D gene (5 bases). Sample: whole blood, taken in connection with sensitization to the hapten diphenylcyclopropenone (DPC). The TCR originated in a woman between 40 and 50 years old with alopecia areata. Some clones in this sample may be carry-over from other donors' samples. The CDR3 sequence: CASSYSFTGLSNQPQHF. The DNA for the CDR3 is TGTGCCAGCAGTTACTCTTTCACAGGTTTAAGCAATCAGCCCCAGCATTTT.